This TCR beta chain appears in the sequencing data of a study of high-grade serous ovarian cancer treatment subgroups. Tumor samples were obtained before definitive surgery or chemotherapy. V dropped 0 bases and J dropped 5 bases, with 11 bases sitting between them. Looked up from germline, CDR1 is SQVTM and CDR2 is ANQGSEA. The CDR3 has 13 residues. The table came from immunoSEQ multiplex PCR; TCRdb's copy has only in-frame clones and leaves some out. The sample consists of 5,500 to 6,000 clones, 60% to 75% of them appearing once. This sequence originates from a human donor with high-grade serous ovarian cancer. This rearrangement joins TRBV29-1 to TRBJ2-7; D may correspond to TRBD1 or TRBD2 (5 bases each). The sequencing input was tumor tissue. CDR3 loop: CSVEEGVGDEQYF. As DNA, the CDR3 is TGCAGCGTTGAAGAGGGGGTCGGTGACGAGCAGTACTTC.